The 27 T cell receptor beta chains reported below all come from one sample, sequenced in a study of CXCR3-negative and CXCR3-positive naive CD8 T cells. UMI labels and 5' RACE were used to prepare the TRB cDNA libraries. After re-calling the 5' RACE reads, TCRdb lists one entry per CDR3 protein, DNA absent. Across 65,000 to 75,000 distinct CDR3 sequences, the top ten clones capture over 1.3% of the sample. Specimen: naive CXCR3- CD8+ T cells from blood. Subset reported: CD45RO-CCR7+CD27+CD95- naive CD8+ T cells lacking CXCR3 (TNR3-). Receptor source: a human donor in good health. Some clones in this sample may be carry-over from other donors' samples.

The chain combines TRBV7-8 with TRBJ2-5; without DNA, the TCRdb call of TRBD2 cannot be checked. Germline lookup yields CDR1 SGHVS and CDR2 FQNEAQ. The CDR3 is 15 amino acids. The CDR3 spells CASSYYTSDKETQYF. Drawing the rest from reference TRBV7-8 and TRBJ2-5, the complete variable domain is GAGVSQSPRYKVAKRGQDVALRCDPISGHVSLFWYQQALGQGPEFLTYFQNEAQLDKSGLPSDRFFAERPEGSVSTLKIQRTQQEDSAVYLCASSYYTSDKETQYFGPGTRLLVL.

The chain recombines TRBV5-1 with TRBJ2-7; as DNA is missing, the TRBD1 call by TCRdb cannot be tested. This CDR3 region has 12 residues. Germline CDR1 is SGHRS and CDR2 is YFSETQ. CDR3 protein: CASSLEGDEQYF.

The chain's CDR3 is CASSFRTGIYTGELFF. The chain carries TRBV19 and TRBJ2-2; lacking DNA, the TRBD1 call made by TCRdb goes unchecked. This CDR3 is built from 16 residues. CDR1 is LNHDA, CDR2 SQIVND, per germline (reference sequence). Based on the CDR3 plus reference TRBV19 and TRBJ2-2, the full variable domain is DGGITQSPKYLFRKEGQNVTLSCEQNLNHDAMYWYRQDPGQGLRLIYYSQIVNDFQKGDIAEGYSVSREKKESFPLTVTSAQKNPTAFYLCASSFRTGIYTGELFFGEGSRLTVL.

The CDR3 sequence is CASNPLEPRETQYF. The rearrangement uses TRBV12-3 or TRBV12-4 and TRBJ2-5. The CDR3 spans 14 residues.

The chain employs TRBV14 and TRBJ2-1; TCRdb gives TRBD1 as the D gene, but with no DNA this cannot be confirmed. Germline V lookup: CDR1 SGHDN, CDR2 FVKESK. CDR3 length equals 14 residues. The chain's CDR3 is CASSHLTGVDEQFF.

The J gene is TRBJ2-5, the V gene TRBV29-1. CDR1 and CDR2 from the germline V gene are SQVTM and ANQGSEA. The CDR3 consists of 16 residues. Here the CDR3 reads CSVELDEDVLSETQYF.

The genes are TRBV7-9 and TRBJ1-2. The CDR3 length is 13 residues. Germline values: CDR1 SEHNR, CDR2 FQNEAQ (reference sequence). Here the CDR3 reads CASTDDTDYGYTF.

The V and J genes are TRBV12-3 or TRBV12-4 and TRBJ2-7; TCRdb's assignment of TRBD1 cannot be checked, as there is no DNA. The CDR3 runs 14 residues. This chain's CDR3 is CASSTGTGKDEQYF.

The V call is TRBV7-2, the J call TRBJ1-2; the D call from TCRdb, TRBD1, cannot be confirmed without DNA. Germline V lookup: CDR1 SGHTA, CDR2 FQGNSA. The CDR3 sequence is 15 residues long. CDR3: CASSSGQGLNYGYTF.

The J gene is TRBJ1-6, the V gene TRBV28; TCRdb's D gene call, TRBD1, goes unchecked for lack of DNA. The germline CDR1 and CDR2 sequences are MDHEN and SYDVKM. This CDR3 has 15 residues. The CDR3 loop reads CASSRQGGYNSPLHF.

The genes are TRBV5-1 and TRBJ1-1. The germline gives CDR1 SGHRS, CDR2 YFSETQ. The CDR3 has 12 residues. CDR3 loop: CASRWGNTEAFF.

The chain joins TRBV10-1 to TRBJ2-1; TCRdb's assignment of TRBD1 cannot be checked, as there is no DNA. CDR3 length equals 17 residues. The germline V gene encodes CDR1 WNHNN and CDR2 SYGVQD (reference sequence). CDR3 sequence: CASSEKLGERGYNEQFF.

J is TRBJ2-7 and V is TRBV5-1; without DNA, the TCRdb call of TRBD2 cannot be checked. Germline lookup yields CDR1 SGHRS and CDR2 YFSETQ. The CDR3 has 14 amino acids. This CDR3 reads CASNLGGNLYEQYF.

The CDR3 loop is CASSLGLATIPYEQYF. The chain has TRBV28 and TRBJ2-7; TCRdb's D call, TRBD2, is unchecked because there is no DNA. Per the germline V gene, CDR1 is MDHEN and CDR2 is SYDVKM. The CDR3 covers 16 residues.

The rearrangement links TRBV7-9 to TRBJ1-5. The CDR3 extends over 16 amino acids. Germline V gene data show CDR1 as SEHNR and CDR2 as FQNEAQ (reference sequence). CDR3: CASSLGGRGSNQPQHF.

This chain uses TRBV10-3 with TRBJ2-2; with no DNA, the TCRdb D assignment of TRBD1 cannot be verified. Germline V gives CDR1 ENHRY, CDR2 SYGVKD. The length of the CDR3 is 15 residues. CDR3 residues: CAISEPTGTAGELFF.

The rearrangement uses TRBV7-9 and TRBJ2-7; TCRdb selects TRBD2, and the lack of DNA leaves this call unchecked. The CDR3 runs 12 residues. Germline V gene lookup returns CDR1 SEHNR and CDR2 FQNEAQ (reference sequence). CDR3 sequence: CASSSEYSGEYF.

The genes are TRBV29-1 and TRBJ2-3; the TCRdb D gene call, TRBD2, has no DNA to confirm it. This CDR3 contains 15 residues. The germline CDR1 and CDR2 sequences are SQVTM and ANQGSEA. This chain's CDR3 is CSVEEASGLEDTQYF.

The CDR3 reads CASRQRPNTGELFF. The rearrangement uses TRBV28 and TRBJ2-2. The CDR3 is 14 residues long. Germline V gives CDR1 MDHEN, CDR2 SYDVKM.

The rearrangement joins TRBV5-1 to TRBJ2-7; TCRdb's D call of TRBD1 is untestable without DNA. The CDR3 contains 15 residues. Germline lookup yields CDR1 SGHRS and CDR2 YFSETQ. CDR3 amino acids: CASSVTGQALYEQYF.

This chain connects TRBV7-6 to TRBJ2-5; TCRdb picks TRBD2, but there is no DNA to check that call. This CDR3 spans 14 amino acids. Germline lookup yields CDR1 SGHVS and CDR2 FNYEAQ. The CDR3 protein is CASSPEAGEETQYF.

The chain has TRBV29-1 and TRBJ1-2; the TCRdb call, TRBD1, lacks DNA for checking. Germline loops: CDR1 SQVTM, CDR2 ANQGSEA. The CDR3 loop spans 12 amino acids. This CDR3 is CSAEQGTYGYTF.

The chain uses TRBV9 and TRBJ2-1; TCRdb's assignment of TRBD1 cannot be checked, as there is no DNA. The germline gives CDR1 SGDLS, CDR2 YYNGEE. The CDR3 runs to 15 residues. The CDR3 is CASSVYPGGLNEQFF.

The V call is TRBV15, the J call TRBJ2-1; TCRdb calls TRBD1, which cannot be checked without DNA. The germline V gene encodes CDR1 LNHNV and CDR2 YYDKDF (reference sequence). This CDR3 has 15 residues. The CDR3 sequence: CATSTWDTSYNEQFF.

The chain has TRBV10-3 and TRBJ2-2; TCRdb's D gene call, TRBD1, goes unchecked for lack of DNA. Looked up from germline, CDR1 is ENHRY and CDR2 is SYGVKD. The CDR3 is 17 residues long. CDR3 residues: CAISEPPTRWGTGELFF.

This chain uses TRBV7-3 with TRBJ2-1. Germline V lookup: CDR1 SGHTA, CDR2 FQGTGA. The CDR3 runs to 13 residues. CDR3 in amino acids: CASSSTNLNEQFF. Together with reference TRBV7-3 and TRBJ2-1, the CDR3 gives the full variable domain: GAGVSQTPSNKVTEKGKYVELRCDPISGHTALYWYRQSLGQGPEFLIYFQGTGAADDSGLPNDRFFAVRPEGSVSTLKIQRTERGDSAVYLCASSSTNLNEQFFGPGTRLTVL.

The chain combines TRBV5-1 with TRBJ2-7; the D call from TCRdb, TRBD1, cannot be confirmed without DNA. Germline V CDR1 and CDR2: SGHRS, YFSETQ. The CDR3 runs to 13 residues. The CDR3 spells CASSFFTGGEQYF.